These 8 T cell receptor beta chains originate from one sample sequenced in a study of T cell responses to AZD1222 COVID-19 vaccine. TCRdb's copy holds only in-frame clones and misses some; the assay was immunoSEQ multiplex PCR. The sample consists of over 65,000 clones, roughly 89% of them appearing once. The specimen comprised peripheral blood, sampled 28 days after the second AZD1222 dose. The receptors were gathered from an adult who received the AZD1222 COVID-19 vaccine.

The genes are TRBV6-5 and TRBJ2-1; D may be TRBD2 (6 bases). V lost 0 bases and J lost 2, with 11 bases in between. This CDR3 comprises 16 residues. CDR1 is MNHEY and CDR2 is SVGAGI in the germline V gene. CDR3 nucleotides: TGTGCCAGCAGTTACTCGACTGGGGAGGCCTACAATGAGCAGTTCTTC. It translates to CASSYSTGEAYNEQFF.

This clone was detected once. The CDR3: CSASQYRALYQETQYF. In DNA, the CDR3 is TGCAGTGCTAGTCAATACAGGGCCCTGTACCAAGAGACCCAGTACTTC. This chain connects TRBV20-1 to TRBJ2-5, with a weak D call TRBD1 (6 bases). V lost 3 bases and J 0 bases, leaving 17 bases between the germline ends. The germline V gene has CDR1 DFQATT and CDR2 SNEGSKA (reference sequence). The CDR3 length is 16 residues.

The CDR3 is CASSQRGNEQYF. CDR3 nucleotide sequence: TGTGCCAGCAGCCAGAGGGGGAACGAGCAGTACTTC. V gene TRBV11-2 combines with J gene TRBJ2-7, with D possibly matching TRBD1 (6 bases). CDR3 length: 12 amino acids. With 5 bases removed from V and 5 bases from J, the gap between germline ends came to 10 bases. Germline V gene lookup returns CDR1 SGHAT and CDR2 FQNNGV.

The rearrangement links TRBV2 to TRBJ2-5; a weak D match, TRBD2 (6 bases). The V gene lost 1 base and the J gene lost 5 bases, with 11 bases spanning the gap. This CDR3 has 14 amino acids. CDR1 SNHLY and CDR2 FYNNEI come from the germline V gene. The CDR3 DNA sequence: TGTGCCAGCAGTGAAGGGAGGGGTCGGGAGACCCAGTACTTC. Its translation: CASSEGRGRETQYF.

This clone was recorded only once. The chain has TRBV15 and TRBJ1-1, with D perhaps TRBD1 (5 bases). There are 15 residues in the CDR3. The V end was cut by 1 base, the J end by 1 base, with 10 bases between. From germline, CDR1 is LNHNV and CDR2 YYDKDF (reference sequence). The CDR3: CATSRGDAGNTEAFF. The CDR3 bases are TGTGCCACCAGCAGAGGGGACGCGGGGAACACTGAAGCTTTCTTT.

The count of this clone is one. The rearrangement links TRBV5-6 to TRBJ1-2, with a weak D call TRBD1 (6 bases). Germline CDR1 and CDR2: SGHDT and YYEEEE. The CDR3 has 13 amino acids. V was shortened by 0 bases and J by 6 bases, with 9 bases between the two germline ends. CDR3 nucleotides: TGTGCCAGCAGCTTGGCGGGGGCTCATGGCTACACCTTC. Translation gives CASSLAGAHGYTF.

The rearrangement joins TRBV13 to TRBJ2-7; 7 bases line up with TRBD1. V gave up 5 bases and J gave up 4 bases; unmatched junction bases: 11. Germline V gives CDR1 PRHDT, CDR2 FYEKMQ (reference sequence). This CDR3 spans 15 amino acids. As DNA, the CDR3 is TGTGCCAGCAGCCAAGACAGGGAGATGAGATACGAGCAGTACTTC. It yields the protein CASSQDREMRYEQYF.

This chain links TRBV10-3 with TRBJ1-5; TRBD1 is a possible D gene (5 bases). The CDR3 has 13 amino acids. In germline, CDR1 is ENHRY, CDR2 SYGVKD. Trimming took off 6 bases at V and 3 bases at J, with 9 bases between the two ends. For the CDR3, the DNA is TGTGCCATCAGGGCAGGGACCAATCAGCCCCAGCATTTT. It encodes CAIRAGTNQPQHF.